Described below is a single T cell receptor (beta chain) sequence and its context. Antigen specificity is unknown. RNA transcripts were the template for amplifying TCR beta CDR3 regions. The HTBI primer set drove a first-round RT-PCR of the TCR CDR3. Each CDR3 protein is one row after TCRdb ran MiXCR on the multiplex PCR reads. The table shows roughly 510,000 distinct CDR3 sequences, with roughly 20% occurring only once. This specimen comes from a study of T cells in Graves' hyperthyroidism and ophthalmopathy. Broader study findings: Stable hyperthyroidism was separated from ophthalmopathy by a model based on 13 V-J features.

The CDR3 length is 16 residues. The germline V and J ends were trimmed by 2 bases and 2 bases, with 15 bases remaining between them. CDR1 is KGHSH, CDR2 LQKENI, per germline. The sequenced material came from blood. This sequence joins TRBV18 and TRBJ1-2; D is undetermined. This TCR derives from a man aged 18 to 29 with Graves' hyperthyroidism. CDR3: CASSPIDGPENYGYTF. Here the CDR3 DNA reads TGTGCCAGCTCACCAATTGATGGTCCGGAAAACTATGGCTACACCTTC. The full variable domain, its missing parts supplied by reference TRBV18 and TRBJ1-2, is NAGVMQNPRHLVRRRGQEARLRCSPMKGHSHVYWYRQLPEEGLKFMVYLQKENIIDESGMPKERFSAEFPKEGPSILRIQQVVRGDSAAYFCASSPIDGPENYGYTFGSGTRLTVV.